A selection of T cell receptor beta chains follows, all from one sample in a study of blood T cell repertoires in COVID-19. This table comes from immunoSEQ multiplex PCR, and its TCRdb copy is limited to in-frame clones, with some not included. The table records 300,000 to 350,000 clones, about 90% of them present only once. Sequencing input: PBMCs or T cells enriched from blood (not recorded which). These receptors all come from a man under 40 who had recovered from COVID-19. Each CDR3 is given with its conserved first and last residue. Fields, in order: clone size, V gene, D gene, J gene, CDR3 protein, CDR3 DNA. A D gene is named only where the DNA matches it firmly. The size entry is marked missing in some rows and otherwise reads once, few, many or a size class.

abundance: NA; v_gene: TRBV5-1; d_gene: TRBD2; j_gene: TRBJ2-2; CDR3aa: CASSGVAGRESVTGELFF; CDR3nt: TGCGCCAGCAGCGGGGTAGCGGGTCGGGAATCGGTCACCGGGGAGCTGTTTTTT
abundance: NA; v_gene: TRBV28; d_gene: NA; j_gene: TRBJ1-2; CDR3aa: CASSPTPNYGYTF; CDR3nt: TGTGCCAGCAGTCCAACACCGAACTATGGCTACACCTTC
abundance: NA; v_gene: TRBV19; d_gene: TRBD2; j_gene: TRBJ2-1; CDR3aa: CASSIRGEPYNEQFF; CDR3nt: TGTGCCAGTAGTATACGGGGGGAACCCTACAATGAGCAGTTCTTC
abundance: few; v_gene: TRBV30; d_gene: NA; j_gene: TRBJ2-7; CDR3aa: CAWSVGQGSHEQYF; CDR3nt: TGTGCCTGGAGTGTAGGGCAGGGGTCCCACGAGCAGTACTTC
abundance: NA; v_gene: TRBV7-2; d_gene: TRBD2; j_gene: TRBJ2-7; CDR3aa: CASSFSAGDYSYEQYF; CDR3nt: TGTGCCAGCAGCTTTTCAGCGGGGGACTACTCCTACGAGCAGTACTTC
abundance: NA; v_gene: TRBV7-2; d_gene: NA; j_gene: TRBJ1-2; CDR3aa: CASSFGGRYGYTF; CDR3nt: TGTGCCAGCAGCTTCGGGGGAAGGTATGGCTACACCTTC
abundance: NA; v_gene: TRBV28; d_gene: TRBD1; j_gene: TRBJ1-6; CDR3aa: CASSPAGQGALSYNSPLHF; CDR3nt: TGTGCCAGCAGTCCGGCGGGACAGGGGGCGCTAAGCTATAATTCACCCCTCCACTTT
abundance: NA; v_gene: TRBV18; d_gene: NA; j_gene: TRBJ2-4; CDR3aa: CASSPGDLENIQYF; CDR3nt: TGTGCCAGCTCACCAGGGGACTTAGAAAACATTCAGTACTTC
abundance: NA; v_gene: TRBV7-9; d_gene: NA; j_gene: TRBJ2-7; CDR3aa: CASSLDSGSYEQYF; CDR3nt: TGTGCCAGCAGCTTAGACTCGGGATCCTACGAGCAGTACTTC
abundance: NA; v_gene: TRBV15; d_gene: NA; j_gene: TRBJ2-2; CDR3aa: CATSRGMGRGRELFF; CDR3nt: TGTGCCACCAGCAGAGGGATGGGCCGTGGCCGGGAGCTGTTTTTT
abundance: NA; v_gene: TRBV5-1; d_gene: NA; j_gene: TRBJ1-5; CDR3aa: CASSLKFHQGFFLSQHF; CDR3nt: TGCGCCAGCAGCTTAAAGTTCCATCAGGGATTCTTTTTGTCCCAGCATTTT
abundance: once; v_gene: TRBV5-1; d_gene: TRBD1; j_gene: TRBJ2-5; CDR3aa: CASSPHRQGQETQYF; CDR3nt: TGCGCCAGCAGCCCGCATCGACAGGGGCAAGAGACCCAGTACTTC
abundance: NA; v_gene: TRBV15; d_gene: NA; j_gene: TRBJ2-1; CDR3aa: CATSPTGDWGSDEQFF; CDR3nt: TGTGCCACCAGCCCTACTGGGGACTGGGGTTCTGATGAGCAGTTCTTC
abundance: NA; v_gene: TRBV11-2; d_gene: NA; j_gene: TRBJ1-4; CDR3aa: CASSPGGGGITNEKLFF; CDR3nt: TGTGCCAGCAGCCCAGGCGGGGGGGGAATTACTAATGAAAAACTGTTTTTT
abundance: NA; v_gene: TRBV24-1; d_gene: NA; j_gene: TRBJ1-4; CDR3aa: CATSKDAEGEKLFF; CDR3nt: TGTGCCACCAGTAAGGACGCGGAGGGTGAAAAACTGTTTTTT
abundance: NA; v_gene: TRBV12-3/TRBV12-4; d_gene: NA; j_gene: TRBJ2-3; CDR3aa: CASSLSDTQYF; CDR3nt: TGTGCCAGCAGTTTATCGGATACGCAGTATTTT
abundance: NA; v_gene: TRBV28; d_gene: NA; j_gene: TRBJ1-5; CDR3aa: CASRPPGHYSNQPQHF; CDR3nt: TGTGCCAGCAGACCACCGGGACACTATAGCAATCAGCCCCAGCATTTT
abundance: NA; v_gene: TRBV24-1; d_gene: TRBD1; j_gene: TRBJ2-7; CDR3aa: CATSGGPRTGDSYEQYF; CDR3nt: TGTGCCACCAGTGGGGGTCCCCGGACAGGAGACTCCTACGAGCAGTACTTC
abundance: NA; v_gene: TRBV3-1/TRBV3-2; d_gene: NA; j_gene: TRBJ1-3; CDR3aa: CASSQPDSLFSGNTIYF; CDR3nt: TGTGCCAGCAGCCAACCCGACAGCCTTTTCTCTGGAAACACCATATATTTT
abundance: NA; v_gene: TRBV9; d_gene: TRBD1; j_gene: TRBJ2-3; CDR3aa: CASSVDPPGQGSDTQYF; CDR3nt: TGTGCCAGCAGCGTAGACCCTCCGGGACAGGGATCGGATACGCAGTATTTT
abundance: NA; v_gene: TRBV9; d_gene: TRBD2; j_gene: TRBJ2-2; CDR3aa: CASSPRTSGGAYTGELFF; CDR3nt: TGTGCCAGCAGCCCCAGGACTAGCGGGGGGGCGTATACCGGGGAGCTGTTTTTT
abundance: NA; v_gene: TRBV7-9; d_gene: NA; j_gene: TRBJ2-7; CDR3aa: CASSLAEFRQGGYEQYF; CDR3nt: TGTGCCAGCAGCTTAGCGGAATTCAGGCAGGGTGGCTACGAGCAGTACTTC
abundance: few; v_gene: TRBV6-5; d_gene: NA; j_gene: TRBJ2-2; CDR3aa: CASGGEPTGELFF; CDR3nt: TGTGCCAGCGGCGGGGAGCCCACCGGGGAGCTGTTTTTT
abundance: once; v_gene: TRBV3-1/TRBV3-2; d_gene: TRBD1; j_gene: TRBJ2-3; CDR3aa: CASSLGTVEDTQYF; CDR3nt: TGTGCCAGCAGCCTGGGGACAGTCGAAGATACGCAGTATTTT
abundance: few; v_gene: TRBV2; d_gene: TRBD1; j_gene: TRBJ2-7; CDR3aa: CASRRGQGVSYEQYF; CDR3nt: TGTGCCAGCAGGAGAGGACAGGGCGTCTCCTACGAGCAGTACTTC
abundance: few; v_gene: TRBV30; d_gene: NA; j_gene: TRBJ1-1; CDR3aa: CAWIRDMNTEAFF; CDR3nt: TGTGCCTGGATTCGAGACATGAACACTGAAGCTTTCTTT
abundance: many; v_gene: TRBV6-4; d_gene: TRBD2; j_gene: TRBJ2-3; CDR3aa: CASSDGGGATDTQYF; CDR3nt: TGTGCCAGCAGTGACGGCGGGGGGGCCACAGATACGCAGTATTTT
abundance: NA; v_gene: TRBV7-9; d_gene: TRBD1; j_gene: TRBJ2-7; CDR3aa: CASSLASRTGGWDEQYF; CDR3nt: TGTGCCAGCAGCTTAGCGTCGCGGACAGGGGGCTGGGACGAGCAGTACTTC
abundance: NA; v_gene: TRBV5-1; d_gene: TRBD1; j_gene: TRBJ2-3; CDR3aa: CASSVRGHLTDTQYF; CDR3nt: TGCGCCAGCAGCGTCAGGGGGCACCTCACAGATACGCAGTATTTT
abundance: NA; v_gene: TRBV9; d_gene: TRBD2; j_gene: TRBJ2-5; CDR3aa: CASSPPSRGGVETQYF; CDR3nt: TGTGCCAGCAGCCCACCATCGCGCGGGGGGGTTGAGACCCAGTACTTC
abundance: NA; v_gene: TRBV24-1; d_gene: NA; j_gene: TRBJ2-3; CDR3aa: CATSDFTGRGGTDTQYF; CDR3nt: TGTGCCACCAGTGACTTCACAGGGAGAGGGGGCACAGATACGCAGTATTTT
abundance: NA; v_gene: TRBV10-3; d_gene: NA; j_gene: TRBJ1-2; CDR3aa: CAISDRVELKDTNGYTF; CDR3nt: TGTGCCATCAGTGACAGGGTAGAGTTGAAAGATACAAATGGCTACACCTTC
abundance: once; v_gene: TRBV19; d_gene: TRBD1; j_gene: TRBJ1-4; CDR3aa: CASSGGQGSEKLFF; CDR3nt: TGTGCCAGTAGTGGAGGACAGGGGAGTGAAAAACTGTTTTTT
abundance: once; v_gene: TRBV2; d_gene: NA; j_gene: TRBJ2-2; CDR3aa: CASFRDKNTGELFF; CDR3nt: TGTGCCAGCTTCCGGGACAAGAACACCGGGGAGCTGTTTTTT
abundance: NA; v_gene: TRBV5-1; d_gene: NA; j_gene: TRBJ2-2; CDR3aa: CASSLGTALQELFF; CDR3nt: TGCGCCAGCAGCTTAGGGACTGCCTTACAGGAGCTGTTTTTT
abundance: NA; v_gene: TRBV6-1; d_gene: NA; j_gene: TRBJ2-3; CDR3aa: CASSERGIAEITDTQYF; CDR3nt: TGTGCCAGCAGTGAACGGGGAATAGCGGAAATCACAGATACGCAGTATTTT
abundance: NA; v_gene: TRBV30; d_gene: TRBD1; j_gene: TRBJ1-2; CDR3aa: CAWSSGQGKNYGYTF; CDR3nt: TGTGCCTGGAGTTCCGGACAGGGGAAGAACTATGGCTACACCTTC
abundance: few; v_gene: TRBV3-1/TRBV3-2; d_gene: TRBD2; j_gene: TRBJ2-2; CDR3aa: CASSRASGGVNTGELFF; CDR3nt: TGTGCCAGCAGCCGGGCTAGCGGGGGAGTTAACACCGGGGAGCTGTTTTTT
abundance: NA; v_gene: TRBV7-6; d_gene: TRBD1; j_gene: TRBJ1-5; CDR3aa: CASSTGGNQPQHF; CDR3nt: TGTGCCAGCAGCACAGGGGGCAATCAGCCCCAGCATTTT
abundance: NA; v_gene: TRBV6-5; d_gene: TRBD1; j_gene: TRBJ1-1; CDR3aa: CASRPRDSVNTEAFF; CDR3nt: TGTGCCAGCAGACCCCGGGACAGCGTGAACACTGAAGCTTTCTTT